The 9 T cell receptor beta chains given below trace back to one sample, sequenced in a study of T cells in Graves' hyperthyroidism and ophthalmopathy. There were TCR beta CDR3 regions amplified from RNA transcripts. When the TCR CDR3 underwent first-round RT-PCR, the HTBI primer set was used. TCRdb re-derived calls from the multiplex PCR reads in MiXCR, one entry per CDR3 protein. Among a few hundred thousand distinct CDR3 sequences listed, approximately 25% were seen once. The specimen sequenced was blood. The receptors were sampled from a man aged 50-60 years with Graves' hyperthyroidism.

This clonotype was observed at least ten times. V gene TRBV28 combines with J gene TRBJ2-3; 9 nucleotides agree with TRBD2. CDR1 and CDR2 from the germline V gene are MDHEN and SYDVKM. V was pared by 5 bases and J by 3 bases, with 12 bases of the junction left unmatched. The CDR3 length is 17 residues. CDR3 bases: TGTGCCAGCAGTCCCGATCTAGCGGGATCTCAGACAGATACGCAGTATTTT. It specifies CASSPDLAGSQTDTQYF.

CDR3 DNA sequence: TGCAGTGCCCGCGGGACTAGCTCCTACGAGCAGTACTTC. It is translated as CSARGTSSYEQYF. The J gene is TRBJ2-7, the V gene TRBV20-1, with 8 positions matching TRBD2. The CDR3 contains 13 residues. V shed 6 bases and J 0 bases; nucleotides not matched to a gene: 4. Germline-derived CDR1 and CDR2 are DFQATT and SNEGSKA (reference sequence).

The V gene is TRBV6-9, the J gene TRBJ2-1; perhaps D is TRBD1 or TRBD2 (5 bases each). Germline CDR1 reads MNHGY; CDR2 reads SVAAGI. The CDR3 length is 11 residues. Trimming stripped 4 bases from V and 9 bases from J, with 7 bases between. CDR3 loop: CASSSGTEQFF. The CDR3 coding sequence is TGTGCCAGCAGTTCAGGGACTGAGCAGTTCTTC.

V is TRBV10-3 and J is TRBJ2-3, with D unclear. Per germline, CDR1 ENHRY and CDR2 SYGVKD. Trimming took 4 bases from V and 1 from J, leaving 9 bases between them. The CDR3 contains 14 residues. CDR3 protein: CAISGGLGTDTQYF. For the CDR3, the DNA is TGTGCCATCAGTGGGGGATTGGGCACAGATACGCAGTATTTT.

A few counts support this clonotype. The chain combines TRBV3-1 with TRBJ1-2; D is unresolved. This CDR3 contains 16 residues. V shed 0 bases and J shed 7 bases, with 18 bases lying between them. The germline CDR1 and CDR2 sequences are LGHDT and YNNKEL (reference sequence). The CDR3 nucleotides are TGTGCCAGCAGCCAAGAGGTCGGCGCGTCCGGGGTTGGCTACACCTTC. Its protein is CASSQEVGASGVGYTF.

The rearrangement joins TRBV20-1 to TRBJ2-1; 8 bases are a match to TRBD2. The CDR3 is made up of 19 amino acids. CDR1 is DFQATT, CDR2 SNEGSKA, per germline (reference sequence). V trimming: 5 bases; J trimming: 6 bases; junction bases outside the gene matches: 24. Written as DNA, the CDR3 is TGCAGTGCTCCAACACGGCCGATCGGAACCGGGACTAGAGGCAATGAGCAGTTCTTC. Translation gives CSAPTRPIGTGTRGNEQFF.

The chain combines TRBV7-2 with TRBJ2-7; maybe TRBD1 (5 bases). The CDR3 totals 13 residues. Germline assignment: CDR1 SGHTA and CDR2 FQGNSA. V was cut by 5 bases and J by 4 bases, with 12 bases left in between. The CDR3 DNA reads as TGTGCCAGCAGCCGTACCAGGGCTTACGAGCAGTACTTC. It codes for CASSRTRAYEQYF.

This chain connects TRBV3-1 to TRBJ2-3; D may be TRBD1 (5 bases). From germline, CDR1 is LGHDT and CDR2 YNNKEL (reference sequence). This CDR3 region has 15 residues. Trimming took 1 base from V and 4 from J, leaving 12 bases between them. The CDR3 sequence is CASSQGPLGADTQYF. DNA of the CDR3: TGTGCCAGCAGCCAAGGACCCCTAGGGGCAGATACGCAGTATTTT.

The genes are TRBV6-1 and TRBJ1-6; perhaps TRBD1 as D (6 bases). The V end was cut by 7 bases, the J end by 9 bases, with 16 bases between. Per the germline V gene, CDR1 is MNHNS and CDR2 is SASEGT. The CDR3 contains 14 residues. In DNA form, the CDR3 reads TGTGCCAGCATCCCCCCCAGGGGAAGTTCACCCCTCCACTTT. This codes for CASIPPRGSSPLHF.